The 23 T cell receptor beta chains below all came from one sample that was sequenced in a study of PD-L1 blockade in urothelial cancer. Sequencing used immunoSEQ multiplex PCR; TCRdb keeps in-frame clones, though not all of them. The profile covers over 20,000 clones, with about 93% appearing a single time and roughly 12% taken by the ten largest. The time point here: peripheral blood 6 weeks after treatment start. Material: PBMCs, obtained around atezolizumab (anti-PD-L1) treatment. These receptors came from a woman aged 55-70 years with urothelial cancer.

The sample holds a few counts of this clone. The V call is TRBV10-3, the J call TRBJ1-1; D is ambiguous. The CDR3 spans 11 residues. Trimming took 1 base from V and 8 from J, leaving 5 bases between them. Germline CDR1 reads ENHRY; CDR2 reads SYGVKD. In DNA, the CDR3 is TGTGCCATCAGTGAGTTGGCAGAAGCTTTCTTT. This sequence encodes CAISELAEAFF.

J is TRBJ1-1 and V is TRBV5-1; D is unresolved. Germline V CDR1 and CDR2: SGHRS, YFSETQ. This CDR3 region has 15 residues. Trimming cost V 0 bases and J 4 bases, with 13 bases left between them. The CDR3 here is CASSLVGGLSTEAFF. DNA for the CDR3: TGCGCCAGCAGCTTGGTGGGAGGGTTGAGCACTGAAGCTTTCTTT.

This chain joins TRBV19 and TRBJ2-7; TRBD2 agrees at 15 bases. CDR1 and CDR2 from the germline V gene are LNHDA and SQIVND (reference sequence). J was trimmed by 4 bases and V by 6 bases; bases with no gene match: 1. CDR3 length equals 14 residues. CDR3 sequence (DNA): TGTGCCAGTAGAGGGACTAGCGGGAGGTACGAGCAGTACTTC. Its translation: CASRGTSGRYEQYF.

The V call is TRBV28, the J call TRBJ1-1; D is possibly TRBD1 (5 bases). Germline loops: CDR1 MDHEN, CDR2 SYDVKM. The CDR3 is made up of 17 amino acids. V was clipped by 4 bases and J by 1 base, with 19 bases between them. The chain's CDR3 is CASSSPLGALSNTEAFF. CDR3 nucleotide sequence: TGTGCCAGCAGTTCCCCCCTAGGGGCCCTTTCGAACACTGAAGCTTTCTTT.

The chain combines TRBV28 with TRBJ2-2, with TRBD2 as a possible D gene (6 bases). This CDR3 is built from 16 residues. Per germline, CDR1 MDHEN and CDR2 SYDVKM. The V gene lost 3 bases and the J gene lost 6 bases, with 17 bases spanning the gap. Here the CDR3 DNA reads TGTGCCAGCAGTTTTCGGGCGGGAAATGGGGCCGGGGAGCTGTTTTTT. It translates to CASSFRAGNGAGELFF.

The V call is TRBV16, the J call TRBJ1-2; 8 bases line up with TRBD1. The CDR3 extends over 16 amino acids. Germline assignment: CDR1 KGHSY and CDR2 FQNENV. J lost 2 bases, V lost 0 bases, and 5 bases had no gene match. The CDR3 DNA follows: TGTGCCAGCAGCCAATCTGGACAGGGCTTCAACTATGGCTACACCTTC. It codes for CASSQSGQGFNYGYTF.

This clone occurred once. The rearrangement links TRBV11-2 to TRBJ1-4; D is unclear. V lost 0 bases and J lost 7, with 12 bases in between. This CDR3 spans 15 amino acids. Germline V CDR1 and CDR2: SGHAT, FQNNGV. CDR3 amino acids: CASSLDQNPVEKLFF. Written as DNA, the CDR3 is TGTGCCAGCAGCTTAGATCAGAACCCAGTTGAAAAACTGTTTTTT. Filled out from reference TRBV11-2 and TRBJ1-4, the complete variable domain reads EAGVAQSPRYKIIEKRQSVAFWCNPISGHATLYWYQQILGQGPKLLIQFQNNGVVDDSQLPKDRFSAERLKGVDSTLKIQPAKLEDSAVYLCASSLDQNPVEKLFFGSGTQLSVL.

The chain is built from TRBV6-5 and TRBJ2-7, with 12 positions matching TRBD1. V dropped 9 bases and J dropped 6; count of bases not matched to a gene: 9. CDR3 length: 14 residues. Germline V gene lookup returns CDR1 MNHEY and CDR2 SVGAGI. CDR3 DNA: TGTGCCAGTTCGCTGGGACAGGGGGCCGGCGAGCAGTACTTC. Translated, it gives CASSLGQGAGEQYF.

The J gene is TRBJ1-4, the V gene TRBV15; D is unclear. Germline lookup yields CDR1 LNHNV and CDR2 YYDKDF (reference sequence). The germline V and J ends were trimmed by 0 bases and 8 bases, with 7 bases remaining between them. This CDR3 comprises 13 residues. The CDR3 is CATSRDEGEKLFF. CDR3 nucleotide sequence: TGTGCCACCAGCAGAGATGAGGGAGAAAAACTGTTTTTT.

The chain carries TRBV7-6 and TRBJ2-2; TRBD1 matches 8 bases. Germline loops: CDR1 SGHVS, CDR2 FNYEAQ. The CDR3 has 16 residues. V shed 5 bases and J 3 bases; nucleotides not matched to a gene: 8. CDR3 region: CASSTPTGAHTGELFF. CDR3 in DNA: TGTGCCAGCAGCACCCCGACAGGGGCTCACACCGGGGAGCTGTTTTTT. The variable domain in full, completed from reference TRBV7-6 and TRBJ2-2, reads GAGVSQSPRYKVTKRGQDVALRCDPISGHVSLYWYRQALGQGPEFLTYFNYEAQQDKSGLPNDRFSAERPEGSISTLTIQRTEQRDSAMYRCASSTPTGAHTGELFFGEGSRLTVL.

The rearrangement links TRBV10-3 to TRBJ1-5, with D maybe TRBD1 (6 bases). The CDR3 has 18 amino acids. Germline V gene data show CDR1 as ENHRY and CDR2 as SYGVKD. V was shortened by 3 bases and J by 1 base, with 19 bases between the two germline ends. Written as DNA, the CDR3 is TGTGCCATCAGTGACCTCCGAGCCGGGGGGCACAGCAATCAGCCCCAGCATTTT. It codes for CAISDLRAGGHSNQPQHF.

This chain uses TRBV11-3 with TRBJ1-1; no reliable D call. This CDR3 region has 13 residues. V lost 3 bases, J lost 3 bases, and 8 bases lay in between. Germline CDR1 SGHNT, CDR2 YENEEA. The CDR3 DNA reads as TGTGCCAGCAGCTTGTGGGGAGACACTGAAGCTTTCTTT. Translating gives CASSLWGDTEAFF.

The genes are TRBV25-1 and TRBJ1-1; D perhaps matches TRBD1 (6 bases). V shed 7 bases and J shed 3 bases, with 24 bases lying between them. The CDR3 runs 17 residues. Germline V CDR1 and CDR2: MGHDK, SYGVNS. The CDR3 bases are TGTGCCAGCACCTCAACCCAACGGGGGGCACCGTACACTGAAGCTTTCTTT. Translated: CASTSTQRGAPYTEAFF.

This clone is a singleton in its sample. The V call is TRBV27, the J call TRBJ2-1; 9 bases agree with TRBD2. After removal of 0 bases from V and 6 bases from J, the junction contained 6 bases not matched to a gene. The CDR3 loop spans 16 amino acids. Germline CDR1 MNHEY, CDR2 SMNVEV (reference sequence). The CDR3 DNA follows: TGTGCCAGCAGTTTATCGATTGGCGGGGGGGTCAATGAGCAGTTCTTC. As protein: CASSLSIGGGVNEQFF.

This clone was seen only once. The chain uses TRBV5-4 and TRBJ2-2, with 10 bases matching TRBD2. Germline loops: CDR1 SGHNT, CDR2 YYREEE (reference sequence). The CDR3 loop spans 15 amino acids. V lost 4 bases to trimming and J lost 3 bases; unmatched junction nucleotides: 3. The CDR3 sequence: CASSTGTSDTGELFF. DNA of the CDR3: TGTGCCAGCAGCACCGGGACTAGCGACACCGGGGAGCTGTTTTTT.

The rearrangement joins TRBV7-6 to TRBJ1-1; perhaps TRBD1 as D (5 bases). V lost 3 bases and J 5 bases, leaving 10 bases between the germline ends. This CDR3 is built from 13 residues. From germline, CDR1 is SGHVS and CDR2 FNYEAQ. CDR3 DNA sequence: TGTGCCAGCAGCTTTCAGGGTACGACTGAAGCTTTCTTT. Its protein product is CASSFQGTTEAFF.

The chain links TRBV19 to TRBJ2-5; 10 nucleotides agree with TRBD2. CDR3 size: 15 residues. The ends lost 2 bases at V and 4 bases at J; junction bases unmatched: 4. Per germline, CDR1 LNHDA and CDR2 SQIVND (reference sequence). The CDR3 loop is CASSILAGVRETQYF. The CDR3 region has the DNA TGTGCCAGTAGTATACTAGCGGGAGTTCGAGAGACCCAGTACTTC.

The rearrangement links TRBV27 to TRBJ1-2; D gene uncertain. Germline values: CDR1 MNHEY, CDR2 SMNVEV (reference sequence). This CDR3 contains 12 residues. V lost 5 bases and J lost 4, with 8 bases in between. CDR3 sequence reads: CASSPEGYGYTF. The CDR3 DNA is TGTGCCAGCAGTCCCGAGGGCTATGGCTACACCTTC.

This clone was seen just once. The chain uses TRBV7-8 and TRBJ2-2, with 7 bases identical to TRBD2. The CDR3 is 19 amino acids. Germline CDR1 SGHVS, CDR2 FQNEAQ. With V trimmed by 2 bases and J by 1 base, 13 bases remained unmatched. As DNA, the CDR3 is TGTGCCAGCAGCTTACTAGCTAGCGGTACAGAAAAGAACACCGGGGAGCTGTTTTTT. Translation gives CASSLLASGTEKNTGELFF.

The chain combines TRBV10-3 with TRBJ2-7; TRBD2 agrees at 14 bases. The trim removed 6 bases at V and 9 bases at J, leaving 10 bases unmatched. There are 15 residues in the CDR3. The germline CDR1 and CDR2 sequences are ENHRY and SYGVKD. CDR3 amino acids: CAIRQTSGRAGVQYF. The CDR3 DNA reads TGTGCCATCAGGCAGACTAGCGGGAGGGCCGGAGTGCAGTACTTC.

The chain joins TRBV5-8 to TRBJ2-3; 9 positions match TRBD1. The V segment lost 4 bases and the J segment 2 bases; nucleotides outside the gene matches: 5. The CDR3 loop spans 15 amino acids. Germline-derived CDR1 and CDR2 are SGHTS and YDEGEE. The CDR3 DNA is TGTGCCAGCAGCACCCGGGACAGGGACACAGATACGCAGTATTTT. It specifies CASSTRDRDTDTQYF.

The V and J genes are TRBV7-9 and TRBJ2-7; D gene ambiguous. CDR1 is SEHNR and CDR2 is FQNEAQ in the germline V gene (reference sequence). Trimming took off 4 bases at V and 7 bases at J, with 11 bases between the two ends. CDR3 length equals 12 residues. As DNA, the CDR3 is TGTGCCAGCAGCTCCAGTTTGTGGGAGCAGTACTTC. Amino acid sequence: CASSSSLWEQYF.

This rearrangement joins TRBV19 to TRBJ2-5, with TRBD1 identical over 7 bases. V lost 5 bases to trimming and J lost 1 base; unmatched junction nucleotides: 4. Germline V gives CDR1 LNHDA, CDR2 SQIVND (reference sequence). This CDR3 comprises 14 residues. This CDR3 is CASSAGQAQETQYF. The CDR3 DNA reads as TGTGCCAGTAGTGCCGGACAGGCCCAAGAGACCCAGTACTTC.